Listed here is a single T cell receptor beta chain. Its antigen is not known. Primers for the PCR totalled 60 Vbeta and 13 Jbeta. Per the original data handling: A follow-up analysis tallied 73 million or so unique TCR beta chains, roughly 11 million shared. TCRdb's copy holds only in-frame clones and misses some; the assay was immunoSEQ multiplex PCR. V and J calls and clone size are given by that table; D and trimming were obtained from the DNA. The sample consists of approximately 260,000 clones, 80% to 90% of them appearing once. The germline V gene has CDR1 SGHDT and CDR2 YYEEEE. The CDR3 contains 13 residues. Trimming took 5 bases from V and 0 from J, leaving 7 bases between them. This sample is drawn from a study of cytomegalovirus exposure and HLA in healthy donors. Findings of the study overall: In the analysis, some V segments, TRBV6-2 and TRBV6-3 included, were excluded as indistinguishable. Cytomegalovirus status was reportedly diagnosed by the classifier with high sensitivity and specificity. Per a later analysis, 18,000 or so TCR beta sequences showed association with HLA alleles at 0.05 false discovery rate.

This clonotype originated in a woman in her thirties or forties in good health and CMV-seropositive. The V and J genes are TRBV5-6 and TRBJ2-3, with D unresolved. The specimen was PBMCs. CDR3 sequence reads: CASRFTSTDTQYF. CDR3 in DNA: TGTGCCAGCAGATTTACTAGCACAGATACGCAGTATTTT.